These T cell receptor beta chains were read from a single sample in a study of T-cell memory formation after mild COVID-19. TCRdb used MiXCR to reprocess the 5' RACE reads, holding one entry per CDR3 protein. Counted here are about 340,000 distinct CDR3 sequences, roughly 13% occurring once; the ten biggest clones make up about a fifth. The sequenced sample was PBMCs or a T cell subset sorted from them (not recorded which). These TCRs come from a man between 18 and 29 years old who had mild COVID-19 (a few samples of this study predate the infection). Cell type and time point are not known. The CDR3 runs from the conserved cysteine through the conserved F or W. The order of the fields is clone size, J gene, D gene, V gene, CDR3 DNA, CDR3 protein. The D gene is left open where the match is weak. Expanded clones get a size class; other rows say once, few or many, or leave the size out.

NA	TRBJ2-1	TRBD2	TRBV3-1	TGTGCCAGCAGCCGAGCGGGGGCGCCTTACAATGAGCAGTTCTTC	CASSRAGAPYNEQFF
many	TRBJ2-3	NA	TRBV7-9	TGTGCCAGCAGTCCCTTATCCGGGCGCAGCACAGATACGCAGTATTTT	CASSPLSGRSTDTQYF
few	TRBJ2-2	NA	TRBV12-3/TRBV12-4	TGTGCCAGCAGTTTAAGGGACACCGGGGAGCTGTTTTTT	CASSLRDTGELFF
many	TRBJ2-5	TRBD2	TRBV11-2	TGTGCCAGCAGCCCGGGACTAGCGGGGCTCCTGGGGGAGACCCAGTACTTC	CASSPGLAGLLGETQYF
few	TRBJ1-5	TRBD1	TRBV10-3	TGTGCCATCAGTGGGACAGGGGGTGGTCAGCCCCAGCATTTT	CAISGTGGGQPQHF
NA	TRBJ2-1	TRBD1	TRBV18	TGTGCCAGCTCACCCGGGACAGTCCTTTACAATGAGCAGTTCTTC	CASSPGTVLYNEQFF
NA	TRBJ1-2	NA	TRBV6-2/TRBV6-3	TGTGCCAGCAGTCTCCCAAAGGGGATCTATGGCTACACCTTC	CASSLPKGIYGYTF
few	TRBJ2-5	NA	TRBV5-1	TGCGCCAGCAGCTTGCCCGGTGTAGAGACCCAGTACTTC	CASSLPGVETQYF
NA	TRBJ1-5	NA	TRBV24-1	TGTGCCACCAGTGAGCCTCAGGGAGATCAGCCCCAGCATTTT	CATSEPQGDQPQHF
few	TRBJ1-6	NA	TRBV7-2	TGTGCCAGCAGCTGGGGCCTTAATTCACCCCTCCACTTT	CASSWGLNSPLHF
NA	TRBJ1-4	NA	TRBV6-5	TGTGCCAGCAGTTACGCCCGGGGGCAAAACGAAAAACTGTTTTTT	CASSYARGQNEKLFF
few	TRBJ1-2	TRBD1	TRBV4-1	TGCGCCAGCAGCGCCCGACAGGGGGCGAGCTATGGCTACACCTTC	CASSARQGASYGYTF
few	TRBJ2-2	NA	TRBV20-1	TGCAGTGCTAAGAACAGGGTCGCGAACACCGGGGAGCTGTTTTTT	CSAKNRVANTGELFF
NA	TRBJ2-5	NA	TRBV10-3	TGTGCCATCAGTCCCATTCCCATGGAGACCCAGTACTTC	CAISPIPMETQYF
many	TRBJ1-5	NA	TRBV7-2	TGTGCCAGCAGCTTAGCGCCGGATCAGCCCCAGCATTTT	CASSLAPDQPQHF
few	TRBJ2-3	TRBD2	TRBV4-2	TGTGCCAGCAGCCCTAGCGGGGGGCTCACAGATACGCAGTATTTT	CASSPSGGLTDTQYF
many	TRBJ1-1	NA	TRBV6-1	TGTGCCAGCAGTGAAGCTGGTGGGGGCGGGACTGAAGCTTTCTTT	CASSEAGGGGTEAFF
few	TRBJ1-6	NA	TRBV6-5	TGTGCCAGCAGCAGGTTCGACGGGGCCCGTTCACCCCTCCACTTT	CASSRFDGARSPLHF
NA	TRBJ2-7	TRBD1	TRBV7-9	TGTGCCACCTCGACAGGGGGCTTGTACGAGCAGTACTTC	CATSTGGLYEQYF
many	TRBJ2-7	NA	TRBV5-1	TGCGCCAGCAGCTTGGGCAGGTTCGAGCAGTACTTC	CASSLGRFEQYF
few	TRBJ2-1	NA	TRBV6-1	TGTGCCAGCAGTTGGACTCCCCCCTACAATGAGCAGTTCTTC	CASSWTPPYNEQFF
few	TRBJ2-3	NA	TRBV5-1	TGCGCCAGCAGCTTGGACAGCTCTAGCACAGATACGCAGTATTTT	CASSLDSSSTDTQYF
few	TRBJ1-5	NA	TRBV6-5	TGTGCCAGCAGTGGGTCGATGGTCAATCAGCCCCAGCATTTT	CASSGSMVNQPQHF
NA	TRBJ1-1	NA	TRBV4-3	TGCGCCAGCAGCCTCCGTCTCGGGACAGAAGCTTTCTTT	CASSLRLGTEAFF
NA	TRBJ2-1	NA	TRBV20-1	TGCAGTGCTAGAACGACACCGGATGGCGGCAATGAGCAGTTCTTC	CSARTTPDGGNEQFF
NA	TRBJ2-4	TRBD2	TRBV4-1	TGCGCCAGCAGCCGAGGACTAGCGGGGGGGATAGCCAAAAACATTCAGTACTTC	CASSRGLAGGIAKNIQYF
many	TRBJ2-3	NA	TRBV6-5	TGTGCCAGCAGTCCTGACCCCGATACGCAGTATTTT	CASSPDPDTQYF
NA	TRBJ1-4	NA	TRBV5-1	TGCGCCAGCAGTCCTACGGGAGCAACTAATGAAAAACTGTTTTTT	CASSPTGATNEKLFF